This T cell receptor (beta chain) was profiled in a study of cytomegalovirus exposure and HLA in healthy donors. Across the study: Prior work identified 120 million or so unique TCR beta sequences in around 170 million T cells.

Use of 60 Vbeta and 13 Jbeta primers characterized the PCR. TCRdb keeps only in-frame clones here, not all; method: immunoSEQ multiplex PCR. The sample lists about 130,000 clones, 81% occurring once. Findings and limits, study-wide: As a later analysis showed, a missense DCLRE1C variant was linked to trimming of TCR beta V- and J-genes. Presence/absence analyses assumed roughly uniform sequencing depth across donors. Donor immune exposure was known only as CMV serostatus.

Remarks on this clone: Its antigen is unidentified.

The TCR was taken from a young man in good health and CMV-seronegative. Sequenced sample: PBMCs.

As DNA, the CDR3 is TGTGCCAGCAGCGTTAAGGGACAGGGGAATGAAAAACTGTTTTTT. As protein: CASSVKGQGNEKLFF. The V gene is TRBV9, the J gene TRBJ1-4, with 10 bases lining up with TRBD1. This CDR3 has 15 residues. V was pared by 2 bases and J by 5 bases, with 3 bases of the junction left unmatched. Germline V gene lookup returns CDR1 SGDLS and CDR2 YYNGEE.